What follows are 19 T cell receptor beta chains derived from one specimen sequenced in a study of shared clonotypes between healthy human individuals. Data came from immunoSEQ multiplex PCR; TCRdb stores just in-frame clones and leaves some out. The data show about a million clones, roughly 75% seen once. What was sequenced was memory CD4+ T cells sorted from blood. The sample's subset: CD45RA-negative fraction. These receptor sequences come from a man between 18 and 29 years old in good health.

This clone was observed a single time. The DNA for the CDR3 is TGCGCCAGCAACATAGCGGGAGGGAGGTCCTACAATGAGCAGTTCTTC. This codes for CASNIAGGRSYNEQFF. The V and J genes are TRBV5-1 and TRBJ2-1; 11 bases are a match to TRBD2. The germline CDR1 and CDR2 sequences are SGHRS and YFSETQ. The CDR3 has 16 residues. Losses at the gene ends were 6 bases for V and 1 base for J; bases not matched to a gene: 6. The full variable domain, completed using reference TRBV5-1 and TRBJ2-1, is KAGVTQTPRYLIKTRGQQVTLSCSPISGHRSVSWYQQTPGQGLQFLFEYFSETQRNKGNFPGRFSGRQFSNSRSEMNVSTLELGDSALYLCASNIAGGRSYNEQFFGPGTRLTVL.

Comments on this clone: This CDR3 is also generated by other DNA sequences in the sample. The chain recombines TRBV5-1 with TRBJ2-3, with no clear D. V lost 4 bases, J lost 1 base, and 10 bases lay in between. This CDR3 has 14 amino acids. Germline loops: CDR1 SGHRS, CDR2 YFSETQ. CDR3 amino acids: CASSPGQGTDTQYF. The CDR3 nucleotides read TGCGCCAGCAGCCCCGGCCAGGGCACAGATACGCAGTATTTT.

V usage is TRBV4-2 and J usage is TRBJ1-3; D is uncertain. Trimming shortened V by 0 bases and J by 0 bases, and 9 bases separated the two germline ends. In germline, CDR1 is LGHNA, CDR2 YNFKEQ. This CDR3 is 16 amino acids long. The CDR3 nucleotides read TGTGCCAGCAGCCAAGATCACGGATACTCTGGAAACACCATATATTTT. It codes for CASSQDHGYSGNTIYF.

The chain carries TRBV9 and TRBJ2-5; TRBD2 might be the D (6 bases). Trimming pared 0 bases from V and 5 bases from J, leaving 17 bases between. The CDR3 is 16 residues long. Germline CDR1 SGDLS, CDR2 YYNGEE. CDR3 in amino acids: CASSVGVGGGGETQYF. For the CDR3, the DNA is TGTGCCAGCAGCGTAGGGGTGGGAGGAGGTGGCGAGACCCAGTACTTC.

This clone was detected only a few times. This chain uses TRBV30 with TRBJ2-7; D may match TRBD1 or TRBD2 (5 bases each). The CDR3 has 12 residues. Germline V gene sequence: CDR1 GTSNPN, CDR2 SVGIG (reference sequence). V lost 2 bases to trimming and J lost 9 bases, with 14 bases between them. CDR3 in DNA: TGTGCCTGGAGTAAGCAGGCTGGGGGGCAGTACTTC. Translating it yields CAWSKQAGGQYF.

This clone showed up just once. The chain joins TRBV4-3 to TRBJ2-3, with 9 bases that match TRBD2. The CDR3 extends over 15 amino acids. Germline V CDR1 and CDR2: LGHNA, YSLEER. J was trimmed by 5 bases and V by 0 bases; bases with no gene match: 3. CDR3 sequence reads: CASSQDGLARDTQYF. CDR3 nucleotide sequence: TGCGCCAGCAGCCAAGATGGACTAGCGAGAGATACGCAGTATTTT.

V gene TRBV29-1 combines with J gene TRBJ2-1; TRBD1 is a possible D gene (6 bases). V was cut by 7 bases and J by 3 bases, with 13 bases left in between. CDR1 and CDR2 (germline): SQVTM, ANQGSEA. The CDR3 spans 13 residues. The CDR3 region is CSAARDNYNEQFF. The DNA for the CDR3 is TGCAGCGCCGCCCGGGACAACTACAATGAGCAGTTCTTC.

This chain joins TRBV19 and TRBJ2-5; TRBD2 matches at 11 bases. The CDR3 loop spans 15 amino acids. Per germline, CDR1 LNHDA and CDR2 SQIVND (reference sequence). The ends lost 6 bases at V and 2 bases at J; junction bases unmatched: 5. CDR3 region: CASRKLAGGQETQYF. Here the CDR3 DNA reads TGTGCCAGTAGGAAGCTAGCGGGGGGACAAGAGACCCAGTACTTC.

The V call is TRBV7-2, the J call TRBJ2-5; 7 nucleotides agree with TRBD1. Per germline, CDR1 SGHTA and CDR2 FQGNSA. The junction had 6 bases not matched to a gene; V was cut back by 1 base and J by 4 bases. This CDR3 is 15 amino acids long. The CDR3 loop reads CASSLVTGAPETQYF. Here the CDR3 DNA reads TGTGCCAGCAGCTTAGTAACAGGGGCCCCAGAGACCCAGTACTTC. Full variable domain (remainder filled in from reference TRBV7-2 and TRBJ2-5): GAGVSQSPSNKVTEKGKDVELRCDPISGHTALYWYRQSLGQGLEFLIYFQGNSAPDKSGLPSDRFSAERTGGSVSTLTIQRTQQEDSAVYLCASSLVTGAPETQYFGPGTRLLVL.

J is TRBJ2-5 and V is TRBV5-1, with 11 bases identical to TRBD2. CDR1 SGHRS and CDR2 YFSETQ come from the germline V gene. The CDR3 consists of 18 residues. The V and J ends lost 4 bases and 0 bases, in that order; junction bases with no gene match: 11. CDR3 bases: TGCGCCAGCAGCCACGGACTAGCGGGTTTACGCCACCAAGAGACCCAGTACTTC. The encoded protein is CASSHGLAGLRHQETQYF. Based on the CDR3 plus reference TRBV5-1 and TRBJ2-5, the full variable domain is KAGVTQTPRYLIKTRGQQVTLSCSPISGHRSVSWYQQTPGQGLQFLFEYFSETQRNKGNFPGRFSGRQFSNSRSEMNVSTLELGDSALYLCASSHGLAGLRHQETQYFGPGTRLLVL.

V usage is TRBV14 and J usage is TRBJ2-6, with no clear D. The CDR3 length is 16 residues. Trimming pared 6 bases from V and 0 bases from J, leaving 12 bases between. Germline V CDR1 and CDR2: SGHDN, FVKESK. CDR3 in DNA: TGTGCCAGCAGGAAGACAAGCCCCTCTGGGGCCAACGTCCTGACTTTC. This gives the protein CASRKTSPSGANVLTF.

The V gene is TRBV29-1, the J gene TRBJ2-7; the D gene is possibly TRBD1 (5 bases). In germline, CDR1 is SQVTM, CDR2 ANQGSEA. V was pared by 6 bases and J by 3 bases, with 15 bases between. This CDR3 comprises 13 residues. The CDR3 here is CSVVLRAGYEQYF. CDR3 bases: TGCAGCGTCGTCCTCAGGGCAGGCTACGAGCAGTACTTC.

This clone was observed a handful of times. The chain couples TRBV28 to TRBJ1-1; D gene ambiguous. The CDR3 length is 12 residues. Germline V CDR1 and CDR2: MDHEN, SYDVKM. The ends were cut back, 8 bases at V and 0 bases at J, with 7 bases in the middle. CDR3 loop: CASQVMNTEAFF. CDR3 DNA sequence: TGTGCCAGCCAGGTGATGAACACTGAAGCTTTCTTT.

A single count supports this clone. The V gene is TRBV4-1, the J gene TRBJ1-2, with D perhaps matching TRBD1 (6 bases). CDR1 MGHRA and CDR2 YSYEKL come from the germline V gene. V lost 1 base and J 4 bases, leaving 19 bases between the germline ends. The CDR3 extends over 17 amino acids. The CDR3 spells CASSQGGRQAIGYGYTF. The CDR3 DNA follows: TGCGCCAGCAGCCAAGGGGGTCGACAGGCCATAGGCTATGGCTACACCTTC.

This clone showed up just a few times. The rearrangement uses TRBV5-1 and TRBJ2-7; 8 bases fit TRBD1. CDR1 and CDR2 from the germline V gene are SGHRS and YFSETQ. V shed 4 bases, J shed 6 bases, and the junction held 9 bases outside the gene matches. This CDR3 is 14 amino acids long. The CDR3 protein is CASSNPGGSGEQYF. Here the CDR3 DNA reads TGCGCCAGCAGCAACCCAGGGGGCAGTGGCGAGCAGTACTTC.

The V and J genes are TRBV11-1 and TRBJ2-5; D not resolved. Germline CDR1 and CDR2: SGHAT and FQDESV (reference sequence). CDR3 length equals 16 residues. The V end was cut by 2 bases, the J end by 2 bases, with 15 bases between. In nucleotides, the CDR3 is TGTGCCAGCAGCTTAAACTCAAAAGGATTTCAAGAGACCCAGTACTTC. This translates into CASSLNSKGFQETQYF.

A single count supports this clone. The rearrangement links TRBV11-3 to TRBJ2-2; the D is unclear. CDR3 size: 14 residues. Germline V gives CDR1 SGHNT, CDR2 YENEEA. Trimming cost V 5 bases and J 1 base, with 8 bases left between them. CDR3 amino acids: CASSKNRNTGELFF. The CDR3 DNA is TGTGCCAGCAGCAAGAACAGGAACACCGGGGAGCTGTTTTTT.

The chain employs TRBV6-6 and TRBJ2-1; TRBD1 is a possible D gene (6 bases). V was pared by 7 bases and J by 5 bases, with 18 bases between. Germline CDR1 is MNHNY and CDR2 is SVGAGI (reference sequence). The CDR3 spans 15 residues. CDR3: CASTRPGQKDNEQFF. Here the CDR3 DNA reads TGTGCCAGCACCCGTCCGGGACAAAAGGACAATGAGCAGTTCTTC.

This clone has at least ten counts. The chain links TRBV2 to TRBJ1-6; D gene unclear. Germline V gene data show CDR1 as SNHLY and CDR2 as FYNNEI. Trimming shortened V by 3 bases and J by 6 bases, and 15 bases separated the two germline ends. The CDR3 loop spans 16 amino acids. The CDR3 bases are TGTGCCAGCAGTGACGAAGGGCCCAGGAGTAATTCACCCCTCCACTTT. Amino acid sequence: CASSDEGPRSNSPLHF.